One T cell receptor beta chain is described in this entry. Its binding antigen is unknown. Base qualities are not at hand, and no much larger clone is one base apart. The convalescent patients' positive SARS-CoV-2 PCR tests were from March to December 2020, which was before the Alpha, Beta and Delta variants emerged in the United States. Ficoll-Paque Plus gradient centrifugation was used to isolate PBMCs from whole blood, and the isolated PBMCs were then either used fresh or cryopreserved at -140C. This entry belongs to a study of vaccination and CD4 T cells after COVID-19 (dated by TCRdb to about 2022). Concerning the study at large: SARS-CoV-2 positivity had been established in the convalescent patients by nasal swab PCR, and mild disease was recorded in roughly 9 of these patients and severe disease in one. The time from the second vaccine dose to post-vaccine blood sampling had a median of roughly 77 days and ranged from about 12 to 250 days. In more than eight COVID-19 convalescent patients and 4 infection-naive healthy vaccine recipients, researchers compared the spike-specific CD4+ TCR repertoire from before mRNA vaccination with the repertoire from after. In the convalescent cohort there were six males and four females, among whom were two Hispanic individuals, seven Caucasians, two Asians and one multiracial person. Participants received two doses of either the Pfizer-BioNTech BNT162b2 vaccine (n=8) or the Moderna mRNA-1273 vaccine (n=2). Post-COVID blood samples from convalescent patients were collected a median of around 110 days after diagnosis, with a range of 35 to 161 days.

What the work shows at the level of the full study, not this receptor alone: Among convalescent patients, a median around 86% of the SARS-CoV-2-reactive clones seen after vaccination appeared only after vaccination, which suggests priming specific to the vaccine. Of the vaccine-specific clones in convalescent patients, 304 of 307, or nearly all, reacted only to SARS-CoV-2 spike and did not cross-react with common cold coronaviruses. The median number of SARS-CoV-2-reactive clonotypes rose from around 22 after infection to around 40 after vaccination, but the change was not significant. Only a relatively small number of convalescent patients were included in the study, and early timepoints following natural infection were not analyzed.

The CDR3 goes from the cysteine to the phenylalanine over 14 residues. The only DNA kept is the CDR3, 42 bases in frame from the first base. The trim is 5 bases for V and 4 bases for J, with a gap of 12 bases between the germline ends. The germline V gene encodes CDR1 MNHNS and CDR2 SASEGT. The library was built by means of PCR. The run used an Illumina iSeq 100. As for how the authors treated the data: Non-productive sequences were removed, and CDR3s not starting with C, not ending with F or W, or shorter than 7 amino acids were discarded. CDR3 homology was assessed with Levenshtein distances (stringdist) and unrooted phylogenetic trees (ape) in R version 3.6.1. Starting from the raw public reads, TCRdb applied fastp trimming at Q25, assembled clones with MiXCR and retained in-frame beta chains. Each entry is one CDR3 protein sequence, shown with its most common DNA and genes. The V and J calls and clone size are TCRdb's, not the authors'. The sample table holds fewer than 20,000 distinct CDR3 sequences, of which approximately 67% were seen once. 0.95% to 1.1% of the sample is held by the ten biggest clonotypes.

Recombination linked TRBV6-1 to TRBJ1-5; confidence is insufficient to name the D gene. The sequence derives from a human donor who had recovered from COVID-19. Sequenced here: CD4+ T cells from blood, sampled before SARS-CoV-2 vaccination. The CDR3 region: CASSSHAQNQPQHF. The DNA sequence is TGTGCCAGCAGTAGTCATGCCCAGAATCAGCCCCAGCATTTT.